The clone carrying this T cell receptor (beta chain) was observed at least ten times. Authors' processing steps: A classifier of distant metastasis in papillary thyroid cancer was built from CDR3 differences (across clinicopathological groups). From the PCR reads, TCRdb re-called clones with MiXCR. TCRdb, not the original authors, processed these V and J calls. The data show about 20,000 clones, 24% seen once. Thyroid surgery had not been preceded by any treatment in any patient. The data stem from a study of metastatic and nonmetastatic thyroid tumors. The overall study: Where malignant and benign thyroid patients were concerned, repertoires were compared across blood and tumor or nodule tissue.

CDR1 SGHDN and CDR2 FVKESK come from the germline V gene. V lost 1 base and J lost 7, with 11 bases in between. The CDR3 totals 14 residues. This receptor was identified in a female donor with papillary thyroid cancer or a benign thyroid nodule (not recorded which). Some clones in this sample may be carry-over from other donors' samples. Input material: tumor tissue. V usage is TRBV14 and J usage is TRBJ2-1, with D perhaps matching TRBD2 (6 bases). CDR3 loop: CASSQAGVRNEQFF. The CDR3 region has the DNA TGTGCCAGCAGCCAAGCGGGAGTGCGGAATGAGCAGTTCTTC.